The 8 T cell receptor beta chains below were found in one sample sequenced in a study of T cells in Graves' hyperthyroidism and ophthalmopathy. TCR beta CDR3 region amplification was performed from RNA transcripts. During a first-round RT-PCR of the TCR CDR3, the HTBI primer set was used. MiXCR was run by TCRdb on the multiplex PCR reads, yielding one entry per CDR3 protein. The sample has about 690,000 distinct CDR3 sequences, 17% seen once. Sequencing used blood. These receptor sequences come from a man in his fifties with Graves' hyperthyroidism.

This clonotype was observed many times. The chain links TRBV20-1 to TRBJ2-3; TRBD2 might be the D (6 bases). The CDR3 totals 16 residues. V was trimmed by 3 bases and J by 0 bases, leaving 16 bases between them. Germline V gives CDR1 DFQATT, CDR2 SNEGSKA (reference sequence). DNA of the CDR3: TGCAGTGCTAGCTCTATAGCGGTAACTAGCACAGATACGCAGTATTTT. Protein product: CSASSIAVTSTDTQYF.

This clonotype was found many times. This chain connects TRBV30 to TRBJ1-6; 9 nucleotides align to TRBD1. V lost 3 bases to trimming and J lost 7 bases; unmatched junction nucleotides: 13. The CDR3 extends over 17 amino acids. Germline loops: CDR1 GTSNPN, CDR2 SVGIG (reference sequence). CDR3 in DNA: TGTGCCTGGAGCCGCACCGGGACAGGGTTTATCAATTCACCCCTCCACTTT. Residues: CAWSRTGTGFINSPLHF.

This clonotype appeared many times. This chain's CDR3 is CASSFGSLKETQYF. In DNA form, the CDR3 reads TGTGCCAGCAGTTTCGGAAGTCTGAAAGAGACCCAGTACTTC. V is TRBV28 and J is TRBJ2-5; no clear D gene. The CDR3 loop spans 14 amino acids. Trimming cost V 3 bases and J 3 bases, with 11 bases left between them. From germline, CDR1 is MDHEN and CDR2 SYDVKM.

This clonotype was detected many times. This chain links TRBV27 with TRBJ2-7, with 10 bases fitting TRBD1. This CDR3 region has 16 residues. Germline CDR1 reads MNHEY; CDR2 reads SMNVEV (reference sequence). V gave up 5 bases and J gave up 2 bases; unmatched junction bases: 9. CDR3: CASSANRDRGPYEQYF. The DNA for the CDR3 is TGTGCCAGCAGTGCTAACCGGGACAGGGGCCCCTACGAGCAGTACTTC.

This clonotype was seen only a few times. The chain combines TRBV30 with TRBJ2-2; the D call may be TRBD1 or TRBD2 (5 bases each). Germline V lookup: CDR1 GTSNPN, CDR2 SVGIG (reference sequence). The CDR3 loop spans 12 amino acids. V was cut by 8 bases and J by 5 bases, with 12 bases left in between. CDR3 in amino acids: CAGGTQTGELFF. The CDR3 DNA sequence: TGTGCCGGGGGAACGCAAACCGGGGAGCTGTTTTTT.

V is TRBV3-1 and J is TRBJ2-5; unclear D gene. V lost 1 base and J lost 3, with 9 bases in between. CDR3 size: 14 residues. CDR1 LGHDT and CDR2 YNNKEL come from the germline V gene (reference sequence). Written as DNA, the CDR3 is TGTGCCAGCAGCCAAGTTGACGTAAAAGAGACCCAGTACTTC. It translates to CASSQVDVKETQYF.

The chain is built from TRBV10-3 and TRBJ2-3; 9 bases fit TRBD2. Germline loops: CDR1 ENHRY, CDR2 SYGVKD. The CDR3 runs 14 residues. The V segment lost 4 bases and the J segment 4 bases; nucleotides outside the gene matches: 3. The CDR3 sequence: CAISGGGRADTQYF. CDR3 bases: TGTGCCATCAGTGGAGGCGGGAGGGCAGATACGCAGTATTTT.

V is TRBV28 and J is TRBJ2-6; TRBD1 matches at 8 bases. J gave up 1 base and V 6 bases, and 5 bases lay outside the gene matches. Germline V gene data show CDR1 as MDHEN and CDR2 as SYDVKM. The CDR3 length is 16 residues. The CDR3 sequence is CASSPGGASGANVLTF. For the CDR3, the DNA is TGTGCCAGCAGCCCAGGGGGCGCGTCTGGGGCCAACGTCCTGACTTTC.